This T cell receptor (beta chain) appears in the sequencing data of a study of a mutant IDH1 vaccine in newly diagnosed glioma. Study-wide context: Earlier treatment was radiotherapy, temozolomide, or both, with most getting both.

The time point is: baseline, week 1 (first vaccination visit). Treatment meaning: pre-vaccination baseline after standard-of-care therapy. The protocol was immunoSEQ multiplex PCR, while the TCRdb copy is restricted to in-frame clones and leaves out a portion. The data show 80,000 to 100,000 clones, about 80% seen once. The junction had 10 bases not matched to a gene; V was cut back by 7 bases and J by 2 bases. From germline, CDR1 is SGHVT and CDR2 SQSDAQ. The CDR3 spans 15 residues. The sequenced sample was PBMCs, obtained from a glioma patient treated with radiotherapy, temozolomide or both. The chain is built from TRBV7-4 and TRBJ2-7; the match to TRBD2 covers 8 bases. The clonotype originates from a middle-aged man with glioma. Some clones in this sample may be carry-over from other donors' samples. CDR3 DNA sequence: TGTGCCAGCAACACCCGACCGGGGGGGGCCTACGAGCAGTACTTC. It specifies CASNTRPGGAYEQYF.